The 9 T cell receptor beta chains below all came from one sample that was sequenced in a study of T-cell reconstitution after alpha-beta-depleted transplantation in children. Unique molecular identifiers were used in preparing the TCRbeta library. One entry per CDR3 protein results from TCRdb running MiXCR on the PCR reads. The sample has about 460,000 distinct CDR3 sequences; about 10% are singletons. The sequenced sample was PBMCs, mostly from graft donor cells, obtained 180 days after TCRalphabeta/CD19-depleted stem cell transplant. Source of these receptors: a female patient aged 2 to 10 who had a stem cell transplant for aplastic anemia, so the T cells may come from the graft donor.

The J gene is TRBJ1-1, the V gene TRBV6-2 or TRBV6-3; D call uncertain. CDR1 is MNHEY and CDR2 is SVGEGT in the germline V gene. The CDR3 extends over 14 amino acids. The ends were cut back, 2 bases at V and 4 bases at J, with 11 bases in the middle. In DNA, the CDR3 is TGTGCCAGCAGTTACGAAGGTCTTGGCACTGAAGCTTTCTTT. Encoded protein: CASSYEGLGTEAFF.

The chain combines TRBV18 with TRBJ2-7; TRBD2 aligns across 7 bases. The J segment lost 2 bases and the V segment lost 6 bases, leaving 7 bases of the junction unmatched. Germline V CDR1 and CDR2: KGHSH, LQKENI. This CDR3 is built from 14 residues. CDR3 protein: CASSGGSGPYEQYF. The CDR3 nucleotides are TGTGCCAGCTCGGGGGGTAGCGGGCCCTACGAGCAGTACTTC.

The gene calls are TRBV28 and TRBJ2-5, with D tentatively TRBD1 or TRBD2 (5 bases each). The CDR3 loop spans 15 amino acids. The germline gives CDR1 MDHEN, CDR2 SYDVKM. V lost 3 bases and J lost 3, with 14 bases in between. The chain's CDR3 is CASSFMFGAKETQYF. The CDR3 DNA follows: TGTGCCAGCAGTTTTATGTTCGGGGCCAAAGAGACCCAGTACTTC.

This clonotype was counted at least ten times. The chain carries TRBV7-2 and TRBJ2-3; D is possibly TRBD1 or TRBD2 (6 bases each). V lost 6 bases, J lost 4 bases, and 11 bases lay in between. Germline CDR1 and CDR2: SGHTA and FQGNSA. The CDR3 is 13 residues long. Written as DNA, the CDR3 is TGTGCCAGCAGTTTGGGGGGCGCAGATACGCAGTATTTT. The encoded protein is CASSLGGADTQYF.

This clonotype was detected ten times or more. The rearrangement joins TRBV5-1 to TRBJ2-5; D is perhaps TRBD1 (6 bases). Trimming stripped 4 bases from V and 4 bases from J, with 17 bases between. There are 15 residues in the CDR3. Germline CDR1 reads SGHRS; CDR2 reads YFSETQ. The CDR3 loop is CASSGTTGRGETQYF. CDR3 DNA sequence: TGCGCCAGCAGCGGGACAACGGGACGGGGAGAGACCCAGTACTTC.

This clonotype was seen more than once but under ten times. The J gene is TRBJ1-1, the V gene TRBV6-2 or TRBV6-3; perhaps TRBD1 as D (6 bases). The V end lost 8 bases, the J end lost 4 bases, and 17 bases lay between the germline ends. CDR3 length equals 14 residues. Looked up from germline, CDR1 is MNHEY and CDR2 is SVGEGT. In DNA, the CDR3 is TGTGCCAGCGTACTAACAGGGTCTGCCACTGAAGCTTTCTTT. The encoded protein is CASVLTGSATEAFF.

The V call is TRBV7-8, the J call TRBJ2-3; 13 bases match TRBD2. V trimming: 6 bases; J trimming: 4 bases; junction bases outside the gene matches: 7. The CDR3 runs to 16 residues. CDR1 is SGHVS, CDR2 FQNEAQ, per germline. This CDR3 is CASRRGTSGISDTQYF. CDR3 DNA sequence: TGTGCCAGCAGGAGAGGGACTAGCGGGATTTCAGATACGCAGTATTTT.

The CDR3 nucleotides are TGTGCCAGTAGTAGCCGGACAGGGCGGCTATTGGGCGAGCAGTACTTC. Its translation is CASSSRTGRLLGEQYF. The rearrangement uses TRBV19 and TRBJ2-7, with TRBD1 matching over 8 bases. The CDR3 runs to 16 residues. Germline CDR1 is LNHDA and CDR2 is SQIVND (reference sequence). V lost 4 bases to trimming and J lost 6 bases; unmatched junction nucleotides: 14.

This clonotype was detected a few times. This chain joins TRBV24-1 and TRBJ2-1; D possibly corresponds to TRBD2 (5 bases). Germline V gene data show CDR1 as KGHDR and CDR2 as SFDVKD. The CDR3 runs 16 residues. V was shortened by 2 bases and J by 2 bases, with 12 bases between the two germline ends. CDR3 bases: TGTGCCACCAGTGATTATCCGGGGTCCCCCTACAATGAGCAGTTCTTC. Translated, it gives CATSDYPGSPYNEQFF.